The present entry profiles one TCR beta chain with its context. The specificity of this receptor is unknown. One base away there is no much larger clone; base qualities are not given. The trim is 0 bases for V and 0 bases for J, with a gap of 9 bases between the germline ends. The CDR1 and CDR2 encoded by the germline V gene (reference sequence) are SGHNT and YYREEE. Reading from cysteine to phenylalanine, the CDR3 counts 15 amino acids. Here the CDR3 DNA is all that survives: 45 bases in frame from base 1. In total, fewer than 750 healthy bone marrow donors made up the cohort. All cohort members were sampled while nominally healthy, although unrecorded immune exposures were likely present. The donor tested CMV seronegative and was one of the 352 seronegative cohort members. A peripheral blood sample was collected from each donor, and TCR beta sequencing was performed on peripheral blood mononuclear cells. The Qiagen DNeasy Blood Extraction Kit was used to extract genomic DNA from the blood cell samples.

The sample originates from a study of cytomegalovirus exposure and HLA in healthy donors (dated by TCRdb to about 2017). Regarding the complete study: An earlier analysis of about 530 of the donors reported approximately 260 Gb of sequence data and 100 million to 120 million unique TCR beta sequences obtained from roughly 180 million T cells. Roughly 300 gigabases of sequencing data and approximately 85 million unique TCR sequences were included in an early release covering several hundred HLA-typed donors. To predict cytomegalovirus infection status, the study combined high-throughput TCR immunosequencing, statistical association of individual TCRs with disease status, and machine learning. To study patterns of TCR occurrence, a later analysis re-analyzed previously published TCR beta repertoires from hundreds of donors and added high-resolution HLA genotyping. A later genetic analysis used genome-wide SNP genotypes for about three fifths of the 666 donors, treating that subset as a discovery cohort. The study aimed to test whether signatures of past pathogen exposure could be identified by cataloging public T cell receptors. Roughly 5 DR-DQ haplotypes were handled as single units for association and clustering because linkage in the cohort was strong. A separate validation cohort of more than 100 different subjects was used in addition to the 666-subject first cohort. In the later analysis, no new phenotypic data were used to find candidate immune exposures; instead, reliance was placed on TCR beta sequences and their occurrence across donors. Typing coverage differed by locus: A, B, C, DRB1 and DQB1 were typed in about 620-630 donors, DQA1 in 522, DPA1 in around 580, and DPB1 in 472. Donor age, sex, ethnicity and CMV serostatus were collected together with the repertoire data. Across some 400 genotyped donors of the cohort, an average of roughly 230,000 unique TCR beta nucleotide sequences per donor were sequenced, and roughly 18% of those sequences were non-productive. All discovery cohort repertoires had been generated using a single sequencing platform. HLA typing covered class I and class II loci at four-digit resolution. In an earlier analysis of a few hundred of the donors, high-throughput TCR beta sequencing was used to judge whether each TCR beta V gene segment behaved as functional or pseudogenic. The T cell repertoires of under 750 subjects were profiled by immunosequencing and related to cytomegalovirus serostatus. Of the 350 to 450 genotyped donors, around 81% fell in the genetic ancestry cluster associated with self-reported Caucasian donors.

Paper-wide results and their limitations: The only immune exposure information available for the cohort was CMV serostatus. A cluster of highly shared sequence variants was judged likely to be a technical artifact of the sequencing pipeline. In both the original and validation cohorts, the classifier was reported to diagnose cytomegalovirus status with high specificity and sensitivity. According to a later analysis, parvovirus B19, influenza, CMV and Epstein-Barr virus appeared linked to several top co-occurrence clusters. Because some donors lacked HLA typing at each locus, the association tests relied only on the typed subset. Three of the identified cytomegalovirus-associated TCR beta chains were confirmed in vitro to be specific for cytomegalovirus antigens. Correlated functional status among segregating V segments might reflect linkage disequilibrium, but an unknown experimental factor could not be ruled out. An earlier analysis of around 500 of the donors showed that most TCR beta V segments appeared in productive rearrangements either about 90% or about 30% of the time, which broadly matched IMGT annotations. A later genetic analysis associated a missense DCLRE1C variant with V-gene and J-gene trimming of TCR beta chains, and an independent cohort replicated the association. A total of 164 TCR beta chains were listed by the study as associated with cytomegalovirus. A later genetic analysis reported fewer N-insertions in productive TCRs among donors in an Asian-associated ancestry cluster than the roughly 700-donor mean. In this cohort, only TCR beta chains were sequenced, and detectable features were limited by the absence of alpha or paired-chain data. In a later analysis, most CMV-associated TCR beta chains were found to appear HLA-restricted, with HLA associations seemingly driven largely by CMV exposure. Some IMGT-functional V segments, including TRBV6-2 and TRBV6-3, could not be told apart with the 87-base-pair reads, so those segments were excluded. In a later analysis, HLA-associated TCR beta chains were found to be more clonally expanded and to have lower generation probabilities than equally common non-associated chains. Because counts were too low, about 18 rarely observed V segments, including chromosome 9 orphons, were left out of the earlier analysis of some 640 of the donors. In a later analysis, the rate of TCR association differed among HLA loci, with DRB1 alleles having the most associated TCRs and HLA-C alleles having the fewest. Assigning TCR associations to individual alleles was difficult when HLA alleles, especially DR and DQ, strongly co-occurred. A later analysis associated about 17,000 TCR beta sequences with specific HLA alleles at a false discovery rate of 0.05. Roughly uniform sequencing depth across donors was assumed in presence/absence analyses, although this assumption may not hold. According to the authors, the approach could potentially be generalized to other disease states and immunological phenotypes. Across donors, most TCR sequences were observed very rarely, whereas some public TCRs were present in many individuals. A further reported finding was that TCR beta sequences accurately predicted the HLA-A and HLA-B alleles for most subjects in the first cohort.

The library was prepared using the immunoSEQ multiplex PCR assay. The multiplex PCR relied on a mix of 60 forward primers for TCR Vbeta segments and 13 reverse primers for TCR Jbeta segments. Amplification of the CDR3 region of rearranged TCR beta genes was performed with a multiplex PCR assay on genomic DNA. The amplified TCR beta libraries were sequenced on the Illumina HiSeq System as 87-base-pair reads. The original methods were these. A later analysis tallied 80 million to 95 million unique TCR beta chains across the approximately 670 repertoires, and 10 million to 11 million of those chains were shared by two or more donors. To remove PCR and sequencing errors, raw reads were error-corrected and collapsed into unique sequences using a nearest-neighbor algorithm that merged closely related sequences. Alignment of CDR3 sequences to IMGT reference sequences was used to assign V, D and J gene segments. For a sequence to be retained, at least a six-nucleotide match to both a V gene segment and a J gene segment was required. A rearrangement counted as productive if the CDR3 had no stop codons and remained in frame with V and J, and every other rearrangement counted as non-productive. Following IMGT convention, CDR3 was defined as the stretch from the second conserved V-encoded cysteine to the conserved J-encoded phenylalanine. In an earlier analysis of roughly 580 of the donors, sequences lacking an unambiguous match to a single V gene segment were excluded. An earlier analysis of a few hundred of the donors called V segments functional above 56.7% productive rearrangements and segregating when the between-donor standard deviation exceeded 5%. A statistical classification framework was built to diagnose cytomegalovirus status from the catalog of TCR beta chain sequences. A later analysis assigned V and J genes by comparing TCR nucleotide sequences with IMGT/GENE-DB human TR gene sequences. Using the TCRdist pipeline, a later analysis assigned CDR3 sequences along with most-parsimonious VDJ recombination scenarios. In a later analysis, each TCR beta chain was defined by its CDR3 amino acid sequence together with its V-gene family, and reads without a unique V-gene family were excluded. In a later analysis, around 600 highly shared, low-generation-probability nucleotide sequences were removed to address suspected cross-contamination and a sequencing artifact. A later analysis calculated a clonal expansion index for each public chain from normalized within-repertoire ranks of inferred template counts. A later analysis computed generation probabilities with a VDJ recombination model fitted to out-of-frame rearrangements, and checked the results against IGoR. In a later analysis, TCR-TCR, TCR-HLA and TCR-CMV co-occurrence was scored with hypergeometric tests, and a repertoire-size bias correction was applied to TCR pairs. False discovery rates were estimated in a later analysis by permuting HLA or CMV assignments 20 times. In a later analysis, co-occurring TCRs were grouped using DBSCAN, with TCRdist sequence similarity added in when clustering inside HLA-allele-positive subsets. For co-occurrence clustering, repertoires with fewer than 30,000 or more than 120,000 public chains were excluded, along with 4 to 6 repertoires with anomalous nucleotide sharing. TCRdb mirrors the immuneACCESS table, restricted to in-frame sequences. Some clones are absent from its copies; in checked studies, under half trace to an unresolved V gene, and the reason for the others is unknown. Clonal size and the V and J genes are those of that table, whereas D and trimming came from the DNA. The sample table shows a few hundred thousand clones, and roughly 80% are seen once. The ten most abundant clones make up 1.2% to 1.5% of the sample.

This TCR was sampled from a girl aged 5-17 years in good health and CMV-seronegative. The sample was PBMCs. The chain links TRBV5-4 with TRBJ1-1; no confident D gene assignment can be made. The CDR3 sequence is CASSLGPEVNTEAFF. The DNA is TGTGCCAGCAGCTTGGGCCCGGAGGTGAACACTGAAGCTTTCTTT.